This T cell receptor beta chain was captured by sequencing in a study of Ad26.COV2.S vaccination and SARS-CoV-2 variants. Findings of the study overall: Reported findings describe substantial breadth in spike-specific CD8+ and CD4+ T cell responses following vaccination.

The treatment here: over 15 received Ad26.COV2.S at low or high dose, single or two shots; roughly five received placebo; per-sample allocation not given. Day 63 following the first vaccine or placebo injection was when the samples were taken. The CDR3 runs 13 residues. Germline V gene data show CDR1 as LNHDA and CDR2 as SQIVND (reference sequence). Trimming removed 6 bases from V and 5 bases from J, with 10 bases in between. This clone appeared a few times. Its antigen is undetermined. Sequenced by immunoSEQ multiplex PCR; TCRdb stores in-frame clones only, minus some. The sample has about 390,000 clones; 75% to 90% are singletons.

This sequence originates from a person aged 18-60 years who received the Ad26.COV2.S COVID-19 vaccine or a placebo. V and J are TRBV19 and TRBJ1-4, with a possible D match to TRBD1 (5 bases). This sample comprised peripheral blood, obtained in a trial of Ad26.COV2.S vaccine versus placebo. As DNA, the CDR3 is TGTGCCAGTAGCGAGGGACGGAATGAAAAACTGTTTTTT. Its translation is CASSEGRNEKLFF. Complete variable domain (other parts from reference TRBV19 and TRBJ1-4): DGGITQSPKYLFRKEGQNVTLSCEQNLNHDAMYWYRQDPGQGLRLIYYSQIVNDFQKGDIAEGYSVSREKKESFPLTVTSAQKNPTAFYLCASSEGRNEKLFFGSGTQLSVL.